This record concerns one T cell receptor beta chain sequence. Its target antigen remains unknown. Base qualities are not provided; no much larger clone lies one nucleotide away. In the prospective study, participants were about 18 to 95 years old, resided in about two dozen geographic areas of the United States, and were enrolled through a virtual design. In the prospective study, participants were assigned to cohorts based on the clinical history participants reported in a screening survey and a study questionnaire. Recovered participants in ImmuneRACE Cohort 3 were defined as having two consecutive negative NP/OP PCR tests, clearance from a healthcare professional, or resolution of symptoms. In the prospective study, mobile phlebotomists collected whole blood, serum and a nasopharyngeal or oropharyngeal swab from each participant. Over a roughly 2-month period, participants in the prospective study had the option of providing additional blood draws and questionnaires. Blood samples from the prospective study were shipped frozen or at room temperature prior to DNA extraction.

TCRbeta CDR3 regions were amplified from genomic DNA using the immunoSEQ Assay, a bias-controlled multiplex PCR. As for the authors' bioinformatics: The number of nucleated cells in each sample was estimated by amplification of reference gene primers within the assay. Sequence reads were collapsed and filtered to measure the absolute abundance of every unique TCRbeta CDR3 rearrangement. Productive Simpson clonality was computed per sample as the square root of Simpson's diversity index over productive rearrangements. Drawn from immuneACCESS, this table holds only the in-frame rearrangements with V and J called that TCRdb kept. Clones are partly lost; checked studies trace under half to an unresolved V gene and leave the rest unexplained. Clone size and V and J calls were adopted from that table, with D and trimming inferred from the DNA. This sample lists around 330,000 clones; roughly 89% were detected once. Around 4.8% of the sample comes from the top ten.

The CDR3, cysteine through phenylalanine, is 16 amino acids long. Only the CDR3 part of the read is kept: 48 bases, read in frame from the first base. At the junction V is shortened by 6 bases and J by 5 bases; bases outside the gene matches: 11. CDR1 and CDR2 were assigned from the germline V gene as MDHEN and SYDVKM. The data originate from a study of blood T cell repertoires in COVID-19 (dated by TCRdb to 2018 to 2020). With regard to the full study: Samples covering the acute and convalescent phases of COVID-19 were provided by collaborators in the United States, Italy and Spain. The prospective study material was composed of cDNA or gDNA derived from T cells, B-cell-depleted T cells, or PBMCs. The dataset comprised deeply sampled blood TCRbeta repertoires from subjects exposed to, actively infected with, or recovered from COVID-19. The repertoires were released in a freely available public database intended as a resource for research on the immune response to SARS-CoV-2. The samples were drawn from two sources: the first 160 participants of the ongoing ImmuneRACE study, and over 1,000 subjects contributed by 6 global collaborators. The sample metadata nearly always contained a de-identified subject ID, COVID-19 status, age in years and sex. Where available, HLA class I and class II types were taken from metadata supplied by the sample provider and were not determined by assay-based typing. Results the study describes overall, beyond this receptor: The quantity of clinical and demographic metadata differed by source and by participant and was supplied without curation.

The V and J genes are TRBV28 and TRBJ1-5, and 9 junctional nucleotides match TRBD1. This sequence was found in a man aged 60-69 years who had recovered from COVID-19. The sample comprised PBMCs or T cells enriched from blood (not recorded which). The CDR3 reads as follows: CASSNYRGLEHQPQHF. At the DNA level, the sequence is TGTGCCAGCAGCAATTACAGGGGGCTCGAACATCAGCCCCAGCATTTT.